This entry lists 20 T cell receptor beta chains sequenced from one sample in a study of blood T cell repertoires in COVID-19. The data were produced by immunoSEQ multiplex PCR, yet TCRdb's version contains in-frame clones alone and is incomplete. The sample holds 180,000 or so clones, around 85% seen once. Sequenced sample: peripheral blood. Every receptor here comes from a woman older than 75 with acute or convalescent COVID-19.

The J gene is TRBJ1-4, the V gene TRBV29-1; D unresolved. The CDR3 contains 13 residues. Trimming removed 0 bases from V and 10 bases from J, with 12 bases in between. Germline V CDR1 and CDR2: SQVTM, ANQGSEA. CDR3 amino acids: CSVEEVGGGKLFF. The CDR3 DNA sequence: TGCAGCGTTGAAGAGGTCGGCGGTGGAAAACTGTTTTTT.

This chain connects TRBV19 to TRBJ1-5; 8 nucleotides line up with TRBD1. Germline CDR1 reads LNHDA; CDR2 reads SQIVND (reference sequence). J gave up 3 bases and V 6 bases, and 7 bases lay outside the gene matches. This CDR3 region has 15 residues. CDR3 in DNA: TGTGCCAGTAGCACGACAGGGGTTAACAATCAGCCCCAGCATTTT. Protein product: CASSTTGVNNQPQHF.

The gene calls are TRBV10-3 and TRBJ1-1; 8 nucleotides line up with TRBD1. CDR1 is ENHRY and CDR2 is SYGVKD in the germline V gene. CDR3 size: 14 residues. J lost 1 base, V lost 8 bases, and 6 bases had no gene match. CDR3 coding DNA: TGTGCCATCGCGGAAACAGGGGGGAACACTGAAGCTTTCTTT. This sequence encodes CAIAETGGNTEAFF.

A single count supports this clone. V is TRBV4-2 and J is TRBJ2-2; possible D gene TRBD2, 5 bases. Trimming pared 4 bases from V and 0 bases from J, leaving 15 bases between. Germline assignment: CDR1 LGHNA and CDR2 YNFKEQ. This CDR3 is built from 17 residues. This chain's CDR3 is CASSPPGGLANTGELFF. The CDR3 DNA follows: TGTGCCAGCAGCCCCCCCGGCGGGCTCGCGAACACCGGGGAGCTGTTTTTT.

The count of this clone is one. V usage is TRBV27 and J usage is TRBJ2-1; D possibly corresponds to TRBD2 (6 bases). CDR3 length: 17 amino acids. Looked up from germline, CDR1 is MNHEY and CDR2 is SMNVEV (reference sequence). The germline V and J ends were trimmed by 6 bases and 7 bases, with 25 bases remaining between them. The CDR3 bases are TGTGCCAGCAGCATGTCCCCCCCGGGACTGGCTAAAAATGAGCAGTTCTTC. This codes for CASSMSPPGLAKNEQFF.

The V and J genes are TRBV29-1 and TRBJ2-7, with 8 nucleotides matching TRBD1. The CDR3 runs 14 residues. J gave up 3 bases and V 4 bases, and 8 bases lay outside the gene matches. Germline CDR1 and CDR2: SQVTM and ANQGSEA. The CDR3 DNA reads TGCAGCGTTGTATTGGTCAGGGGGCGCTACGAGCAGTACTTC. This codes for CSVVLVRGRYEQYF.

The chain joins TRBV12-3 or TRBV12-4 to TRBJ1-2; 7 bases are shared with TRBD1. This CDR3 has 12 residues. The V gene end was trimmed by 6 bases and the J gene end by 7 bases; junction bases not matched to a gene: 5. CDR3 in amino acids: CASSPTGSGYTF. CDR3 nucleotides: TGTGCCAGCAGCCCGACAGGGAGTGGCTACACCTTC.

About this clone itself: Other DNA variants within this sample encode the same CDR3. The genes are TRBV6-5 and TRBJ1-1; D uncertain. The germline V gene has CDR1 MNHEY and CDR2 SVGAGI. Trimming took 7 bases from V and 2 from J, leaving 5 bases between them. This CDR3 is built from 11 residues. The CDR3 DNA follows: TGTGCCAGCACTTTCAACACTGAAGCTTTCTTT. The encoded protein is CASTFNTEAFF.

Worth noting for this clone: The same CDR3 arises from other DNA sequences in this sample as well. The CDR3 protein is CASSLEPGYGYTF. DNA for the CDR3: TGTGCCAGCAGCTTAGAACCGGGCTATGGCTACACCTTC. The gene calls are TRBV7-2 and TRBJ1-2; D gene unclear. The ends were cut back, 1 base at V and 4 bases at J, with 7 bases in the middle. Per the germline V gene, CDR1 is SGHTA and CDR2 is FQGNSA. The CDR3 length is 13 residues. The full variable domain, completed using reference TRBV7-2 and TRBJ1-2, is GAGVSQSPSNKVTEKGKDVELRCDPISGHTALYWYRQSLGQGLEFLIYFQGNSAPDKSGLPSDRFSAERTGGSVSTLTIQRTQQEDSAVYLCASSLEPGYGYTFGSGTRLTVV.

Only one count was recorded for this clone. V and J are TRBV9 and TRBJ1-3; D call uncertain. The V and J ends lost 4 bases and 4 bases respectively, with 9 bases between them. The CDR3 extends over 13 amino acids. The germline CDR1 and CDR2 sequences are SGDLS and YYNGEE. The CDR3 spells CASSWREGNTIYF. In DNA, the CDR3 is TGTGCCAGCAGCTGGAGGGAGGGAAACACCATATATTTT.

The genes are TRBV6-2 or TRBV6-3 and TRBJ1-5; D unresolved. The CDR3 contains 16 residues. V lost 5 bases, J lost 1 base, and 15 bases lay in between. CDR1 is MNHEY and CDR2 is SVGEGT in the germline V gene. The CDR3 DNA reads as TGTGCCAGCAGTAATCCTCGGACGGGGAGCAATCAGCCCCAGCATTTT. Amino acid sequence: CASSNPRTGSNQPQHF.

The CDR3 region is CASSDRERAQETQYF. CDR3 DNA sequence: TGTGCCAGCAGTGACCGGGAGAGGGCCCAAGAGACCCAGTACTTC. The chain is built from TRBV11-2 and TRBJ2-5; TRBD2 is a possible D gene (6 bases). The CDR3 runs to 15 residues. V lost 6 bases to trimming and J lost 1 base, with 15 bases between them. The germline gives CDR1 SGHAT, CDR2 FQNNGV. The complete variable domain, with remaining parts taken from reference TRBV11-2 and TRBJ2-5, reads EAGVAQSPRYKIIEKRQSVAFWCNPISGHATLYWYQQILGQGPKLLIQFQNNGVVDDSQLPKDRFSAERLKGVDSTLKIQPAKLEDSAVYLCASSDRERAQETQYFGPGTRLLVL.

The gene calls are TRBV19 and TRBJ1-5, with 9 bases lining up with TRBD1. The CDR3 loop spans 16 amino acids. Germline assignment: CDR1 LNHDA and CDR2 SQIVND (reference sequence). Losses at the gene ends were 6 bases for V and 3 bases for J; bases not matched to a gene: 9. CDR3: CASSERDRVINQPQHF. In nucleotides, the CDR3 is TGTGCCAGTAGCGAACGGGACAGGGTCATCAATCAGCCCCAGCATTTT.

The chain has TRBV27 and TRBJ2-2, with D perhaps matching TRBD2 (6 bases). The CDR3 is made up of 17 amino acids. V was shortened by 6 bases and J by 3 bases, with 20 bases between the two germline ends. Germline V gene data show CDR1 as MNHEY and CDR2 as SMNVEV (reference sequence). CDR3 protein: CASSPWGGTPDTGELFF. CDR3 coding DNA: TGTGCCAGCAGCCCCTGGGGAGGAACACCGGACACCGGGGAGCTGTTTTTT.

This clone was counted a single time. V and J are TRBV4-1 and TRBJ2-3; 12 bases match TRBD2. With V trimmed by 2 bases and J by 9 bases, 3 bases remained unmatched. The V gene's germline CDR1 is MGHRA and CDR2 YSYEKL. This CDR3 contains 14 residues. The CDR3 is CASSQPGLAGTQYF. The CDR3, as DNA: TGCGCCAGCAGCCAACCCGGACTAGCGGGAACGCAGTATTTT.

The chain couples TRBV5-1 to TRBJ2-1, with 7 bases aligning to TRBD2. The CDR3 runs 15 residues. Germline-derived CDR1 and CDR2 are SGHRS and YFSETQ. After removal of 1 base from V and 0 bases from J, the junction contained 1 base not matched to a gene. In DNA, the CDR3 is TGCGCCAGCAGCTTGACTAGCGACTCCTACAATGAGCAGTTCTTC. The encoded protein is CASSLTSDSYNEQFF.

V gene TRBV9 combines with J gene TRBJ2-2; a possible D gene is TRBD1 (6 bases). The CDR3 contains 14 residues. Germline V gene lookup returns CDR1 SGDLS and CDR2 YYNGEE. V gave up 0 bases and J gave up 5 bases, with 8 bases separating them. CDR3 residues: CASSVAGTTGELFF. The DNA for the CDR3 is TGTGCCAGCAGCGTAGCAGGGACAACCGGGGAGCTGTTTTTT.

The rearrangement links TRBV9 to TRBJ2-2, with 8 bases identical to TRBD1. This CDR3 is 16 amino acids long. Per the germline V gene, CDR1 is SGDLS and CDR2 is YYNGEE. V gave up 4 bases and J gave up 0 bases; unmatched junction bases: 5. For the CDR3, the DNA is TGTGCCAGCAGCCCCCAGACAGGGGCGAACACCGGGGAGCTGTTTTTT. Protein sequence: CASSPQTGANTGELFF. Full variable domain (rest looked up from reference TRBV9 and TRBJ2-2): DSGVTQTPKHLITATGQRVTLRCSPRSGDLSVYWYQQSLDQGLQFLIQYYNGEERAKGNILERFSAQQFPDLHSELNLSSLELGDSALYFCASSPQTGANTGELFFGEGSRLTVL.

The V call is TRBV29-1, the J call TRBJ1-2; maybe TRBD1 (6 bases). In germline, CDR1 is SQVTM, CDR2 ANQGSEA. The V gene lost 6 bases and the J gene lost 5 bases, with 10 bases spanning the gap. The CDR3 extends over 11 amino acids. The CDR3, as DNA: TGCAGCGTGGGGGCAGGTTATGGCTACACCTTC. This encodes CSVGAGYGYTF.

The rearrangement links TRBV5-1 to TRBJ1-2; D may be TRBD1 (5 bases). This CDR3 is 12 amino acids long. CDR1 SGHRS and CDR2 YFSETQ come from the germline V gene. The V gene lost 3 bases and the J gene lost 10 bases, with 13 bases spanning the gap. The DNA for the CDR3 is TGCGCCAGCAGCTCGGACACCTTTGCCTACACCTTC. Residues: CASSSDTFAYTF.